This TCR beta chain was observed in a study of T cell responses to AZD1222 COVID-19 vaccine. General study findings and limits: Repertoires were collected only later (after the peak T cell response had occurred). Most donors were white British and more were female, and clonal diversity was possibly underestimated. Close to half of spike-specific TCRs reportedly recognize unmutated variant regions.

V lost 0 bases, J lost 1 base, and 4 bases stayed unmatched. Germline assignment: CDR1 MNHEY and CDR2 SVGAGI. This CDR3 region has 16 residues. This clone was counted a few times. Its antigen is not identified. Clones were read by immunoSEQ multiplex PCR, and TCRdb kept only the in-frame ones, dropping some. The repertoire includes 160,000 or so clones, 88% of them detected once, and roughly 6.9% sits in the top ten. Material: peripheral blood, obtained after recovery from COVID-19. V gene TRBV6-5 combines with J gene TRBJ1-1; 8 bases are shared with TRBD1. This TCR came from an adult who had recovered from COVID-19. CDR3 bases: TGTGCCAGCAGTTACTCCAGGGGGCAATGGAACACTGAAGCTTTCTTT. This sequence encodes CASSYSRGQWNTEAFF.